Following are 21 T cell receptor beta chains from one sample sequenced in a study of T cells in Graves' hyperthyroidism and ophthalmopathy. Amplification of TCR beta CDR3 regions was performed using RNA transcripts as template. HTBI primers were used for first-round RT-PCR of the TCR CDR3. TCRdb fed the multiplex PCR reads into MiXCR, producing one record per CDR3 protein. The table includes some 760,000 distinct CDR3 sequences, around 15% detected once. Material for sequencing was blood. Source of these receptors: a woman aged 18-35 years with Graves' hyperthyroidism.

This clonotype was counted at least ten times. The V and J genes are TRBV20-1 and TRBJ1-1, with 7 bases that match TRBD1. V gave up 5 bases and J gave up 3 bases; unmatched junction bases: 9. The CDR3 has 14 residues. The germline V gene has CDR1 DFQATT and CDR2 SNEGSKA (reference sequence). The CDR3 reads CSAFQGGVYTEAFF. CDR3 nucleotide sequence: TGCAGTGCTTTTCAGGGGGGGGTCTACACTGAAGCTTTCTTT.

As to this clonotype: Compared with germline, one end of the junction differs, possibly owing to a read error. The chain recombines TRBV15 with TRBJ2-7; no reliable D call. Germline CDR1 and CDR2: LNHNV and YYDKDF (reference sequence). The CDR3 consists of 15 residues. The CDR3: CATSPATTASYGQYF. In DNA form, the CDR3 reads TGTGCCACCAGCCCCGCCACCACAGCTTCCTACGGGCAGTACTTC.

The V call is TRBV6-2 or TRBV6-3, the J call TRBJ2-7; D unresolved. Germline lookup yields CDR1 MNHEY and CDR2 SVGEGT. The CDR3 runs to 12 residues. Trimming took off 1 base at V and 3 bases at J, with 4 bases between the two ends. In DNA form, the CDR3 reads TGTGCCAGCAGTTACTACCGCTACGAGCAGTACTTC. Translated, it gives CASSYYRYEQYF.

A single count supports this clonotype. The V call is TRBV10-3, the J call TRBJ2-4; D unresolved. The V and J ends lost 2 bases and 0 bases respectively, with 11 bases between them. From germline, CDR1 is ENHRY and CDR2 SYGVKD. The CDR3 is 16 residues long. CDR3: CAISEGSRLAKNIQYF. The CDR3 DNA reads TGTGCCATCAGTGAGGGAAGTAGACTAGCCAAAAACATTCAGTACTTC.

This clonotype was counted between two and nine times. The chain carries TRBV10-3 and TRBJ2-1; 8 bases agree with TRBD2. With V trimmed by 6 bases and J by 9 bases, 7 bases remained unmatched. This CDR3 is built from 13 residues. CDR1 is ENHRY, CDR2 SYGVKD, per germline. CDR3 nucleotides: TGTGCCATCAGATTAGCGGGAAACGGTGAGCAGTTCTTC. Residues: CAIRLAGNGEQFF.

This clonotype appeared many times. V is TRBV6-5 and J is TRBJ2-2; TRBD2 is a possible D gene (6 bases). The CDR3 runs 15 residues. Trimming took off 1 base at V and 3 bases at J, with 9 bases between the two ends. Germline CDR1 MNHEY, CDR2 SVGAGI. CDR3 region: CASSYFGGDTGELFF. The CDR3 coding sequence is TGTGCCAGCAGTTACTTTGGAGGGGACACCGGGGAGCTGTTTTTT.

This clonotype has just a few counts. The chain recombines TRBV9 with TRBJ1-1; D gene ambiguous. Germline lookup yields CDR1 SGDLS and CDR2 YYNGEE. The CDR3 is made up of 15 amino acids. V was cut by 0 bases and J by 5 bases, with 14 bases left in between. CDR3 sequence: CASSVVGGTRTEAFF. CDR3 nucleotide sequence: TGTGCCAGCAGCGTAGTAGGCGGAACTCGTACTGAAGCTTTCTTT.

This clonotype came up a few times. The rearrangement joins TRBV6-2 or TRBV6-3 to TRBJ2-3; D is ambiguous. The CDR3 has 15 residues. V was cut by 2 bases and J by 2 bases, with 11 bases left in between. In germline, CDR1 is MNHEY, CDR2 SVGEGT. CDR3: CASSYEPADTDTQYF. Here the CDR3 DNA reads TGTGCCAGCAGTTACGAGCCAGCTGACACAGATACGCAGTATTTT.

This clonotype was counted a few times. This chain connects TRBV30 to TRBJ2-3; D not certain. Deletions cut 1 base from V and 4 bases from J, with 9 bases between. This CDR3 is 13 amino acids long. Germline assignment: CDR1 GTSNPN and CDR2 SVGIG (reference sequence). CDR3 DNA: TGTGCCTGGAGTGATTCGCCGTCAGATACGCAGTATTTT. It yields the protein CAWSDSPSDTQYF.

In regard to this clonotype: A read error may be the cause here, since a much bigger clone is one base away. The chain couples TRBV12-3 or TRBV12-4 to TRBJ2-1; 10 bases match TRBD2. CDR3 size: 15 residues. The CDR3 DNA reads TGTGCCGGCAGGGGACTAGCGAGCTCCTACAATGAGCAGTTCTTC. Protein sequence: CAGRGLASSYNEQFF.

CDR3 loop: CSALAGGGSYEQYF. The CDR3 coding sequence is TGCAGTGCTCTAGCGGGAGGGGGGTCCTACGAGCAGTACTTC. The J gene is TRBJ2-7, the V gene TRBV20-1; 12 nucleotides align to TRBD2. Per germline, CDR1 DFQATT and CDR2 SNEGSKA (reference sequence). V dropped 5 bases and J dropped 1; count of bases not matched to a gene: 3. The CDR3 extends over 14 amino acids.

This clonotype appeared a few times. For the CDR3, the DNA is TGTGCCATCAAGGCGGCATCCTGGGAGGCCCAGTACTTC. This codes for CAIKAASWEAQYF. The chain has TRBV10-3 and TRBJ2-5; D is perhaps TRBD2 (6 bases). This CDR3 is built from 13 residues. Germline CDR1 is ENHRY and CDR2 is SYGVKD. The V gene lost 7 bases and the J gene lost 9 bases, with 18 bases spanning the gap.

V gene TRBV27 combines with J gene TRBJ2-3; D ambiguous. Deletions cut 10 bases from V and 2 bases from J, with 13 bases between. Germline lookup yields CDR1 MNHEY and CDR2 SMNVEV (reference sequence). This CDR3 is 13 amino acids long. In DNA, the CDR3 is TGTGCCACCCAACGGGCAAACACAGATACGCAGTATTTT. Translation: CATQRANTDTQYF.

This clonotype was recorded at least ten times. This sequence joins TRBV2 and TRBJ1-4, with 9 bases lining up with TRBD1. From germline, CDR1 is SNHLY and CDR2 FYNNEI. V shed 7 bases, J shed 6 bases, and the junction held 9 bases outside the gene matches. The CDR3 runs 15 residues. The CDR3 spells CASTQGQGYYEKLFF. CDR3 bases: TGTGCCAGCACCCAAGGACAGGGGTATTATGAAAAACTGTTTTTT. The variable domain in full, with the rest retrieved from reference TRBV2 and TRBJ1-4, is EPEVTQTPSHQVTQMGQEVILRCVPISNHLYFYWYRQILGQKVEFLVSFYNNEISEKSEIFDDQFSVERPDGSNFTLKIRSTKLEDSAMYFCASTQGQGYYEKLFFGSGTQLSVL.

This clonotype was counted at least ten times. The genes are TRBV30 and TRBJ2-1; unclear D gene. The germline V gene encodes CDR1 GTSNPN and CDR2 SVGIG (reference sequence). The CDR3 covers 12 residues. V was shortened by 3 bases and J by 9 bases, with 12 bases between the two germline ends. CDR3 residues: CAWSGGRVEQFF. The CDR3 bases are TGTGCCTGGAGCGGTGGACGAGTTGAGCAGTTCTTC.

This clonotype showed up just once. This CDR3 reads CASSLDRGQKEKLFF. CDR3 coding DNA: TGTGCCAGCAGCTTGGACAGGGGGCAAAAGGAAAAACTGTTTTTT. The chain links TRBV5-4 to TRBJ1-4; 9 nucleotides agree with TRBD1. Germline V CDR1 and CDR2: SGHNT, YYREEE (reference sequence). Trimming took 0 bases from V and 8 from J; bases not matched to a gene: 5. This CDR3 comprises 15 residues. Based on the CDR3 plus reference TRBV5-4 and TRBJ1-4, the full variable domain is ETGVTQSPTHLIKTRGQQVTLRCSSQSGHNTVSWYQQALGQGPQFIFQYYREEENGRGNFPPRFSGLQFPNYSSELNVNALELDDSALYLCASSLDRGQKEKLFFGSGTQLSVL.

This clonotype showed up just a few times. The junction shows a germline mismatch at one end, possibly a read error. This chain connects TRBV6-2 or TRBV6-3 to TRBJ2-7, with D unresolved. Germline CDR1 and CDR2: MNHEY and SVGEGT. The CDR3 runs 13 residues. In nucleotides, the CDR3 is TGTGCCAGCAGTTATAGGGTCTCCCACGAGCAGTACTTC. As protein: CASSYRVSHEQYF.

This clonotype has just a few counts. V gene TRBV11-3 combines with J gene TRBJ1-4; D is unclear. Trimming left V 0 bases short and J 5 bases short, with 7 bases between. Germline loops: CDR1 SGHNT, CDR2 YENEEA. This CDR3 contains 14 residues. CDR3 DNA: TGTGCCAGCAGCTTAGACGGCCCCAATGAAAAACTGTTTTTT. It encodes CASSLDGPNEKLFF.

The CDR3 DNA reads TGTGCCAGCAGTCGCTTCCAGAGGAGGCTAAACACTGAAGCTTTCTTT. It translates to CASSRFQRRLNTEAFF. This sequence joins TRBV6-1 and TRBJ1-1; no definite D call. Germline CDR1 and CDR2: MNHNS and SASEGT. The CDR3 is 16 amino acids. The V end lost 5 bases, the J end lost 2 bases, and 18 bases lay between the germline ends.

The gene calls are TRBV9 and TRBJ2-3; maybe TRBD2 (5 bases). This CDR3 region has 14 residues. Per the germline V gene, CDR1 is SGDLS and CDR2 is YYNGEE. With 0 bases removed from V and 1 base from J, the gap between germline ends came to 6 bases. CDR3 nucleotide sequence: TGTGCCAGCAGCGTAGAGGGAGGCACAGATACGCAGTATTTT. Amino acid sequence: CASSVEGGTDTQYF.

This clonotype was seen at least ten times. The chain employs TRBV20-1 and TRBJ2-1; 9 positions match TRBD2. Trimming at V came to 3 bases and at J to 1 base, leaving 4 bases not matched to a gene. The CDR3 sequence is 15 residues long. Germline lookup yields CDR1 DFQATT and CDR2 SNEGSKA (reference sequence). The CDR3 region is CSARRLAESYNEQFF. DNA of the CDR3: TGCAGTGCTAGGAGACTAGCGGAGTCCTACAATGAGCAGTTCTTC.